This TCR beta chain was retrieved from a study of blood T cell repertoires in COVID-19. Study as a whole: The analysed material was cDNA or gDNA that came from T cells, B-cell-depleted T cells, or PBMCs.

This clone was picked up a small number of times. Study members were between 18 and 89 years old and lived in 20 to 30 US regions. In the source study's methods: Estimates of nucleated cell counts were drawn from the amplification of reference gene primers. TCRdb's table, derived via immunoSEQ multiplex PCR, lists solely in-frame clones and lacks some. That table furnishes V, J and clone size, whereas the DNA furnished D and trimming. The sample includes around 280,000 clones, nearly 90% of them seen just once. The sample taken for sequencing was PBMCs or T cells enriched from blood (not recorded which). This sequence was found in a young woman with acute COVID-19.

The CDR3 DNA reads TGCGCCAGCAGCTTGGAGGGGGTGTTGGGCGAAAAACTGTTTTTT. Residues: CASSLEGVLGEKLFF. The rearrangement uses TRBV5-1 and TRBJ1-4; the D gene is possibly TRBD1 (6 bases). The CDR3 runs to 15 residues. The germline CDR1 and CDR2 sequences are SGHRS and YFSETQ. Trimming stripped 0 bases from V and 8 bases from J, with 14 bases between.